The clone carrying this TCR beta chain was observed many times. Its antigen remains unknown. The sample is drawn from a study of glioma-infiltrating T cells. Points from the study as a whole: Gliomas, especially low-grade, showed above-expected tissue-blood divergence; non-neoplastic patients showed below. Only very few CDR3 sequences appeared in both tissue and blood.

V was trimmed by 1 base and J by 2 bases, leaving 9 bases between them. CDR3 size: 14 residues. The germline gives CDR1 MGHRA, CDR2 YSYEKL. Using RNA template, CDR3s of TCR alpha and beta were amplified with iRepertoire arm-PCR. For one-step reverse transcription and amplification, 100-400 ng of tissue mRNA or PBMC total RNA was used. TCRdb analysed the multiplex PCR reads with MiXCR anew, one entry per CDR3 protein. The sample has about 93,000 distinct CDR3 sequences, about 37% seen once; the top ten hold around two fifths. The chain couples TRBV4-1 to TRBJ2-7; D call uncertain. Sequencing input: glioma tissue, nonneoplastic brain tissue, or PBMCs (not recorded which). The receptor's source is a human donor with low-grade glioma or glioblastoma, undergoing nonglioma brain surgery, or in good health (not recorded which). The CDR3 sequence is CASSQVIGTYEQYF. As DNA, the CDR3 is TGCGCCAGCAGCCAAGTCATTGGTACCTACGAGCAGTACTTC.